Reported below is one T cell receptor (beta chain). The antigen is unknown. The data derive from a study of tumor and adjacent non-tumor tissue in lung cancer. This CDR3 comprises 17 residues. V gave up 3 bases and J gave up 8 bases, with 23 bases separating them. The germline CDR1 and CDR2 sequences are SEHNR and FQNEAQ (reference sequence). A modified ARM-PCR protocol with three rounds of nested PCR amplified TCRbeta. TCRdb itself ran the multiplex PCR reads through MiXCR, one entry per CDR3 protein. This table has around 210,000 distinct CDR3 sequences, approximately 74% appearing once. This sample's RNA came from whole unsorted tissue. The study, taken as a whole, reports: Compared with tumor, normal lung showed significantly lower TCR diversity.

The sequence was obtained from a man between 60 and 75 years old with non-small cell lung cancer. The sequenced material came from lung tumor tissue. The rearrangement links TRBV7-9 to TRBJ2-4; D may match TRBD1 or TRBD2 (5 bases each). CDR3 sequence reads: CASSFGAGEDRKYIQYF. In nucleotides, the CDR3 is TGTGCCAGCAGCTTCGGGGCTGGCGAGGACCGGAAATACATTCAGTACTTC.